What follows are 25 T cell receptor beta chains derived from one specimen sequenced in a study of radiation and T cells in renal cell carcinoma. Sequencing used immunoSEQ multiplex PCR; TCRdb keeps in-frame clones, though not all of them. The repertoire holds some 120,000 clones, with more than 75% as singletons. Time point indicated: blood 2 weeks post-SBRT. Treatment: 15 Gy SBRT to primary tumor, nephrectomy 4 weeks later. The input for sequencing was blood, taken from a patient whose treatment included radiotherapy and nephrectomy. The receptors come from an older woman with renal cell carcinoma.

V usage is TRBV5-1 and J usage is TRBJ2-5; tentatively, D is TRBD1 or TRBD2 (5 bases each). The CDR3 is made up of 13 amino acids. CDR1 is SGHRS and CDR2 is YFSETQ in the germline V gene. V dropped 7 bases and J dropped 3 bases, with 13 bases sitting between them. DNA for the CDR3: TGCGCCAGCGGAGAGGGCAGGGAAGAGACCCAGTACTTC. Translation: CASGEGREETQYF.

This clone was observed a few times. The V call is TRBV10-3, the J call TRBJ2-5, with D possibly being TRBD1 (6 bases). Germline CDR1 ENHRY, CDR2 SYGVKD. CDR3 length: 12 residues. Trimming took off 8 bases at V and 5 bases at J, with 12 bases between the two ends. The CDR3 spells CAIGGGAETQYF. The DNA of the CDR3 is TGTGCCATCGGTGGGGGCGCGGAGACCCAGTACTTC.

The J gene is TRBJ2-7, the V gene TRBV13; maybe TRBD2 (6 bases). Germline V CDR1 and CDR2: PRHDT, FYEKMQ (reference sequence). V lost 5 bases and J lost 5, with 13 bases in between. The CDR3 length is 13 residues. This CDR3 is CASSAPEGHEQYF. CDR3 bases: TGTGCCAGCAGCGCCCCGGAGGGCCACGAGCAGTACTTC.

The genes are TRBV14 and TRBJ1-3, with D perhaps matching TRBD1 (6 bases). Per germline, CDR1 SGHDN and CDR2 FVKESK. The ends were cut back, 4 bases at V and 4 bases at J, with 8 bases in the middle. The CDR3 consists of 13 residues. CDR3 protein: CASSPGVGNTIYF. The CDR3 nucleotides read TGTGCCAGCAGCCCAGGGGTCGGAAACACCATATATTTT.

The V gene is TRBV28, the J gene TRBJ1-3, with unresolved D. V lost 3 bases and J lost 5, with 11 bases in between. Germline values: CDR1 MDHEN, CDR2 SYDVKM. CDR3 length equals 14 residues. The CDR3 loop is CASSLNLMRNTIYF. The CDR3 DNA sequence: TGTGCCAGCAGTTTGAATTTGATGAGAAACACCATATATTTT.

V is TRBV13 and J is TRBJ2-1; 11 nucleotides agree with TRBD2. Germline V gene lookup returns CDR1 PRHDT and CDR2 FYEKMQ (reference sequence). Germline trimming cut 5 bases from V and 2 bases from J; bases unmatched to any gene: 2. This CDR3 has 15 residues. The DNA of the CDR3 is TGTGCCAGCAGCCGACTAGCGGGGACCTACAATGAGCAGTTCTTC. This encodes CASSRLAGTYNEQFF.

V and J are TRBV6-1 and TRBJ2-5; 7 nucleotides align to TRBD1. Germline V lookup: CDR1 MNHNS, CDR2 SASEGT. The CDR3 is made up of 15 amino acids. The junction had 10 bases not matched to a gene; V was cut back by 4 bases and J by 5 bases. CDR3 coding DNA: TGTGCCAGCAGTGCCCTAACAGGGGTAGGGGAGACCCAGTACTTC. This translates into CASSALTGVGETQYF.

The rearrangement uses TRBV6-6 and TRBJ2-3; TRBD2 agrees at 11 bases. The germline V gene encodes CDR1 MNHNY and CDR2 SVGAGI (reference sequence). With V trimmed by 8 bases and J by 6 bases, 7 bases remained unmatched. The CDR3 sequence is 14 residues long. The CDR3 coding sequence is TGTGCCAGCGGCCTAGCGGGGGGCCAGGATACGCAGTATTTT. This translates into CASGLAGGQDTQYF.

This sequence joins TRBV10-3 and TRBJ2-5, with 7 bases lining up with TRBD1. From germline, CDR1 is ENHRY and CDR2 SYGVKD. This CDR3 region has 14 residues. Trimming removed 2 bases from V and 4 bases from J; junction bases left unmatched: 4. DNA of the CDR3: TGTGCCATCAGTGAGGTGACAGGGTCAGAGACCCAGTACTTC. Translating it yields CAISEVTGSETQYF.

The chain links TRBV2 to TRBJ2-5; possible D gene TRBD1, 6 bases. In germline, CDR1 is SNHLY, CDR2 FYNNEI. Between the trimmed V and J ends, which lost 9 bases and 0 bases, there was a span of 11 bases. CDR3 length: 13 residues. The CDR3 region is CARRQDNQETQYF. CDR3 sequence (DNA): TGTGCCAGGCGACAGGACAACCAAGAGACCCAGTACTTC.

The rearrangement joins TRBV2 to TRBJ2-3, with 9 positions matching TRBD1. The CDR3 has 16 residues. Germline-derived CDR1 and CDR2 are SNHLY and FYNNEI. V shed 0 bases, J shed 2 bases, and the junction held 3 bases outside the gene matches. CDR3 sequence (DNA): TGTGCCAGCAGTGAAGCCGACAGGGGGTTCACAGATACGCAGTATTTT. This sequence encodes CASSEADRGFTDTQYF.

The genes are TRBV5-8 and TRBJ2-5; 9 bases align to TRBD2. The germline CDR1 and CDR2 sequences are SGHTS and YDEGEE. The CDR3 contains 15 residues. Trimming cost V 2 bases and J 5 bases; bases outside gene matches: 7. CDR3 in DNA: TGTGCCAGCAGCTTCGGCGGGGGGGCTTTGGAGACCCAGTACTTC. Amino acids: CASSFGGGALETQYF.

J is TRBJ1-2 and V is TRBV10-3; D possibly corresponds to TRBD1 (5 bases). Germline V gene data show CDR1 as ENHRY and CDR2 as SYGVKD. V lost 7 bases to trimming and J lost 3 bases, with 9 bases between them. This CDR3 has 12 residues. CDR3 protein: CAITRGDYGYTF. CDR3 nucleotides: TGTGCCATCACTAGGGGCGACTATGGCTACACCTTC.

The chain couples TRBV11-2 to TRBJ1-1; weak D call: TRBD1 (6 bases). The CDR3 is made up of 16 amino acids. The germline V gene has CDR1 SGHAT and CDR2 FQNNGV. The ends were cut back, 5 bases at V and 7 bases at J, with 23 bases in the middle. The DNA of the CDR3 is TGTGCCAGCAGCCCTTACTATCTTAGGGGGGTCGATGAAGCTTTCTTT. Translated: CASSPYYLRGVDEAFF.

This clone was seen a few times. The chain recombines TRBV30 with TRBJ2-2; D tentatively fits TRBD1 or TRBD2 (6 bases each). CDR1 is GTSNPN, CDR2 SVGIG, per germline (reference sequence). Trimming left V 3 bases short and J 6 bases short, with 11 bases between. The CDR3 sequence is 13 residues long. CDR3 region: CAWRQGGAGELFF. The CDR3 DNA reads TGTGCCTGGAGACAGGGAGGTGCCGGGGAGCTGTTTTTT.

V usage is TRBV9 and J usage is TRBJ2-6; D gene uncertain. Trimming took off 4 bases at V and 1 base at J, with 0 bases between the two ends. CDR3 length: 12 amino acids. Germline loops: CDR1 SGDLS, CDR2 YYNGEE. The CDR3 DNA is TGTGCCAGCAGCTCTGGGGCCAACGTCCTGACTTTC. It yields the protein CASSSGANVLTF.

This chain connects TRBV28 to TRBJ2-3; weak D call: TRBD1 (5 bases). The germline CDR1 and CDR2 sequences are MDHEN and SYDVKM. The ends were cut back, 5 bases at V and 0 bases at J, with 15 bases in the middle. This CDR3 has 16 amino acids. CDR3 loop: CASSPSTASSTDTQYF. CDR3 sequence (DNA): TGTGCCAGCAGTCCTTCGACAGCGTCTAGCACAGATACGCAGTATTTT.

The chain employs TRBV10-3 and TRBJ2-1, with 8 bases aligning to TRBD1. The J segment lost 5 bases and the V segment lost 6 bases, leaving 9 bases of the junction unmatched. This CDR3 contains 15 residues. Germline CDR1 is ENHRY and CDR2 is SYGVKD. Here the CDR3 DNA reads TGTGCCATCAGCTGGGTGACAGGGGCGGACAATGAGCAGTTCTTC. This sequence encodes CAISWVTGADNEQFF.

The chain joins TRBV6-6 to TRBJ1-5; D not certain. Trimming took 3 bases from V and 4 from J, leaving 10 bases between them. The CDR3 extends over 14 amino acids. The germline V gene encodes CDR1 MNHNY and CDR2 SVGAGI (reference sequence). The CDR3 DNA reads as TGTGCCAGCAGTTATGGCCAGAAAAATCAGCCCCAGCATTTT. Translation gives CASSYGQKNQPQHF.

This chain links TRBV5-6 with TRBJ1-1, with D possibly TRBD1 on 5 matching bases. Per germline, CDR1 SGHDT and CDR2 YYEEEE. Between the trimmed V and J ends, which lost 4 bases and 3 bases, there was a span of 16 bases. This CDR3 has 15 amino acids. The CDR3: CASSPDGGSYTEAFF. The CDR3 bases are TGTGCCAGCAGCCCCGATGGGGGATCCTACACTGAAGCTTTCTTT.

The chain carries TRBV5-1 and TRBJ2-3; a weak D match, TRBD2 (6 bases). The germline CDR1 and CDR2 sequences are SGHRS and YFSETQ. CDR3 length: 15 residues. The V end lost 0 bases, the J end lost 0 bases, and 8 bases lay between the germline ends. CDR3 residues: CASSLASASTDTQYF. In DNA form, the CDR3 reads TGCGCCAGCAGCTTGGCTAGCGCTAGCACAGATACGCAGTATTTT.

The rearrangement links TRBV9 to TRBJ2-7; possible D gene TRBD2, 6 bases. This CDR3 spans 16 amino acids. Germline values: CDR1 SGDLS, CDR2 YYNGEE. Between the trimmed V and J ends, which lost 0 bases and 1 base, there was a span of 14 bases. CDR3 coding DNA: TGTGCCAGCAGCGTAGGGGGAACAGGAGGGTCCTACGAGCAGTACTTC. It specifies CASSVGGTGGSYEQYF. Based on the CDR3 plus reference TRBV9 and TRBJ2-7, the full variable domain is DSGVTQTPKHLITATGQRVTLRCSPRSGDLSVYWYQQSLDQGLQFLIQYYNGEERAKGNILERFSAQQFPDLHSELNLSSLELGDSALYFCASSVGGTGGSYEQYFGPGTRLTVT.

This CDR3 is CASWGQGHQPQHF. The CDR3 DNA follows: TGTGCCAGTTGGGGACAGGGACATCAGCCCCAGCATTTT. The chain joins TRBV19 to TRBJ1-5; 9 bases align to TRBD1. CDR1 is LNHDA, CDR2 SQIVND, per germline (reference sequence). With 8 bases clipped from V and 5 bases from J, the junction kept 4 bases outside the gene matches. The CDR3 runs 13 residues. The full variable domain, with the rest looked up from reference TRBV19 and TRBJ1-5, is DGGITQSPKYLFRKEGQNVTLSCEQNLNHDAMYWYRQDPGQGLRLIYYSQIVNDFQKGDIAEGYSVSREKKESFPLTVTSAQKNPTAFYLCASWGQGHQPQHFGDGTRLSIL.

The chain recombines TRBV4-3 with TRBJ1-3; no firm D call. The germline V gene has CDR1 LGHNA and CDR2 YSLEER. This CDR3 contains 13 residues. Trimming removed 8 bases at V and 0 bases at J, with 8 bases between. The CDR3 DNA is TGCGCCAGCGCGCAGACCTCTGGAAACACCATATATTTT. Translation gives CASAQTSGNTIYF.

The chain combines TRBV28 with TRBJ1-5; D gene uncertain. The CDR3 spans 12 residues. Germline V lookup: CDR1 MDHEN, CDR2 SYDVKM. Between the trimmed V and J ends, which lost 6 bases and 2 bases, there was a span of 5 bases. The CDR3 spells CASRVGNQPQHF. CDR3 DNA: TGTGCCAGCAGAGTAGGCAATCAGCCCCAGCATTTT.